At least ten counts were recorded for the clone carrying this T cell receptor (beta chain). Antigen specificity is unknown. TCRdb itself ran the 5' RACE reads through MiXCR, one entry per CDR3 protein. The sample has roughly 100,000 distinct CDR3 sequences; about 8.3% are singletons. The data originate from a study of CD8 T cells in ankylosing spondylitis. General study points: A motif in TCR beta, a set of 8 or 9 highly homologous variants, appeared characteristic of ankylosing spondylitis blood. Matched ankylosing spondylitis synovial fluid reportedly contained a significantly enriched population of disease-linked clones.

CDR1 is SQVTM and CDR2 is ANQGSEA in the germline V gene. The CDR3 sequence is 18 residues long. V lost 6 bases to trimming and J lost 0 bases, with 24 bases between them. The sample taken for sequencing was blood, either unsorted or a sorted T cell fraction (not recorded which). The sequence derives from a male donor with ankylosing spondylitis or in good health (not recorded which). The rearrangement uses TRBV29-1 and TRBJ1-3, with a tentative D call TRBD1 (6 bases). CDR3 bases: TGCAGCGTCGAGATCCGGGACAAACTGTTGAGCTCTGGAAACACCATATATTTT. Translation gives CSVEIRDKLLSSGNTIYF.